This TCR beta chain was obtained from a study of T cell responses to AZD1222 COVID-19 vaccine. V lost 0 bases and J lost 2; bases outside the gene matches: 7. The CDR3 consists of 17 residues. Per germline, CDR1 SGHDN and CDR2 FVKESK. Study-wide points: Among AZD1222 vaccinees, only six or seven were seropositive at baseline. Every sample of the repertoires postdated the peak T cell response.

The repertoire was sequenced with immunoSEQ multiplex PCR; TCRdb's copy has only in-frame clones and lacks some. Among tens of thousands of clones listed, roughly 90% were seen once. Regarding this clone: Its target is not known.

The sequencing here drew on peripheral blood, taken on day 0 of AZD1222 vaccination. This receptor was identified in an adult in good health. J is TRBJ2-1 and V is TRBV14, with 7 bases that match TRBD2. The CDR3 loop reads CASSQDVGRKTYNEQFF. The DNA of the CDR3 is TGTGCCAGCAGCCAAGATGTCGGGAGGAAAACCTACAATGAGCAGTTCTTC.